This T cell receptor (beta chain) is from a study of blood T cell repertoires in COVID-19. Study context: The United States, Italy and Spain provided the acute and convalescent COVID-19 samples. The analysed material was cDNA or gDNA that came from T cells, B-cell-depleted T cells, or PBMCs.

Germline V gene lookup returns CDR1 SGHNT and CDR2 YENEEA. V lost 7 bases and J lost 0, with 19 bases in between. This CDR3 has 17 amino acids. Original data processing: Estimation of nucleated cell counts relied on the amplification of reference gene primers. Libraries were prepared by immunoSEQ multiplex PCR; TCRdb keeps only in-frame clonotypes and omits some of them. V and J calls plus clone size are reproduced from that table; the DNA served to infer D and trimming. Of around 260,000 clones listed, approximately 90% are singletons. V is TRBV11-3 and J is TRBJ1-5, with a possible D match to TRBD1 (6 bases). The TCR comes from a young man with acute or convalescent COVID-19. The sample comprised peripheral blood. The CDR3 is CASNLDRHNLSNQPQHF. The CDR3 DNA follows: TGTGCCAGCAACCTAGACAGGCACAACCTTAGCAATCAGCCCCAGCATTTT.